A single sample gave rise to the 4 T cell receptor beta chains below, sequenced in a study of T cells after posttransplantation cyclophosphamide. Profiling relied on immunoSEQ multiplex PCR, and the TCRdb table lists in-frame clones only, not all of them. The sample yields tens of thousands of clones, without any singletons. The sequencing sample was made of PBMCs. The receptors derive from a woman aged 55-69 years in good health, CMV-negative, and a related stem cell transplant donor.

This clone was observed at least ten times. The V gene is TRBV7-9, the J gene TRBJ2-5; 7 nucleotides agree with TRBD1. Germline V gene data show CDR1 as SEHNR and CDR2 as FQNEAQ (reference sequence). V shed 5 bases and J 2 bases; nucleotides not matched to a gene: 8. This CDR3 is 15 amino acids long. CDR3 amino acids: CASSQARDSQETQYF. As DNA, the CDR3 is TGTGCCAGCAGCCAAGCACGGGACAGTCAAGAGACCCAGTACTTC.

This clone was observed at least ten times. This chain uses TRBV7-9 with TRBJ2-3; TRBD1 agrees at 8 bases. Germline V gene data show CDR1 as SEHNR and CDR2 as FQNEAQ (reference sequence). This CDR3 contains 15 residues. V shed 6 bases and J 3 bases; nucleotides not matched to a gene: 8. CDR3 DNA: TGTGCCAGCAGGTCTCAGGGGGCATCGACAGATACGCAGTATTTT. Protein: CASRSQGASTDTQYF.

This clone was seen a few times. The chain is built from TRBV4-2 and TRBJ2-3, with D hard to call. The CDR3 covers 13 residues. Trimming removed 1 base from V and 3 bases from J, with 5 bases in between. Germline loops: CDR1 LGHNA, CDR2 YNFKEQ. The DNA of the CDR3 is TGTGCCAGCAGCCAAGGGCTGACAGATACGCAGTATTTT. As protein: CASSQGLTDTQYF.

This clone was seen at least ten times. The V gene is TRBV7-9, the J gene TRBJ1-1; 9 nucleotides agree with TRBD1. Looked up from germline, CDR1 is SEHNR and CDR2 is FQNEAQ (reference sequence). The V segment lost 5 bases and the J segment 3 bases; nucleotides outside the gene matches: 7. The CDR3 covers 15 residues. CDR3 amino acids: CASSPPRDRDTEAFF. Here the CDR3 DNA reads TGTGCCAGCAGCCCACCCCGGGACAGGGACACTGAAGCTTTCTTT. Complete variable domain (other parts from reference TRBV7-9 and TRBJ1-1): DTGVSQNPRHKITKRGQNVTFRCDPISEHNRLYWYRQTLGQGPEFLTYFQNEAQLEKSRLLSDRFSAERPKGSFSTLEIQRTEQGDSAMYLCASSPPRDRDTEAFFGQGTRLTVV.